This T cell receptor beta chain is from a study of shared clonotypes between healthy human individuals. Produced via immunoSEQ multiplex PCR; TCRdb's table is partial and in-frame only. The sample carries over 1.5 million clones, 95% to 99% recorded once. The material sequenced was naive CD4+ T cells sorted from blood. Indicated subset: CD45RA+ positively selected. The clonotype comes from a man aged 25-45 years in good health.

CDR3 coding DNA: TGTGCCAGCAGCTTAGTGGGGAGGACAGATGAGCAGTTCTTC. Amino acid sequence: CASSLVGRTDEQFF. The V and J genes are TRBV7-9 and TRBJ2-1; D could derive from TRBD1 or TRBD2 (6 bases each). The V and J ends lost 1 base and 8 bases respectively, with 12 bases between them. CDR1 and CDR2 (germline): SEHNR, FQNEAQ (reference sequence). The length of the CDR3 is 14 residues.